This T cell receptor (beta chain) was identified in a study of Ad26.COV2.S vaccination and SARS-CoV-2 variants. Overall study: Doses of Ad26.COV2.S were injected into muscle once or twice, 56 days apart.

CDR1 and CDR2 from the germline V gene are MNHEY and SMNVEV (reference sequence). V was clipped by 3 bases and J by 7 bases, with 15 bases between them. The length of the CDR3 is 14 residues. Treatment given: roughly 18 received Ad26.COV2.S at low or high dose, single or two shots; roughly 5 received placebo; per-sample allocation not given. After the first vaccine or placebo injection, samples were drawn on day 63. The repertoire was sequenced with immunoSEQ multiplex PCR; TCRdb's copy has only in-frame clones and lacks some. Counted here are a few hundred thousand clones, around 87% occurring once; the ten biggest clones make up about 3.1%.

This TCR derives from a person between 18 and 60 years old who received the Ad26.COV2.S COVID-19 vaccine or a placebo. Sequencing was performed on peripheral blood, taken in a trial of Ad26.COV2.S vaccine versus placebo. J is TRBJ1-2 and V is TRBV27; D gene uncertain. CDR3 DNA: TGTGCCAGCAGTTTTAGGCTGAACGGGGTTGGCTACACCTTC. Protein sequence: CASSFRLNGVGYTF.